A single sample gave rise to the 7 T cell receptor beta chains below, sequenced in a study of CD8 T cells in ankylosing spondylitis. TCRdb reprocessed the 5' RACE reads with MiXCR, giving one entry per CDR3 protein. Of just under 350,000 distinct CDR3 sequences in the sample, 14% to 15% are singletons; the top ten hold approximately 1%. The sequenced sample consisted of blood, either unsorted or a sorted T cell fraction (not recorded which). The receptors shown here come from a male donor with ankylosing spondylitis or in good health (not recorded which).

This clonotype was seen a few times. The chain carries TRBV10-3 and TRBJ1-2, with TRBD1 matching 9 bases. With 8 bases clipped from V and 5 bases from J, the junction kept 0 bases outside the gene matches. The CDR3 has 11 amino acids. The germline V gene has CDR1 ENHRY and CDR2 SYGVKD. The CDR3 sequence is CAIGQGYGYTF. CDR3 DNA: TGTGCCATCGGACAGGGGTATGGCTACACCTTC.

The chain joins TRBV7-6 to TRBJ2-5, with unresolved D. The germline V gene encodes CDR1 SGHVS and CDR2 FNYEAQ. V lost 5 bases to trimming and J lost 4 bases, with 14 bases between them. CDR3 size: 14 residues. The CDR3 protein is CASSPRPVGETQYF. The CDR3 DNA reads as TGTGCCAGCAGCCCCCGTCCGGTTGGAGAGACCCAGTACTTC.

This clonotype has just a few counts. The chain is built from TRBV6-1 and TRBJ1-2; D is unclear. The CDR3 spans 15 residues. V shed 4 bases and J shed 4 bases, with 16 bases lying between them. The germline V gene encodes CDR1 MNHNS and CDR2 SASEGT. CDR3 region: CASSGLDGALYGYTF. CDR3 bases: TGTGCCAGCAGTGGTCTGGACGGAGCGCTCTATGGCTACACCTTC.

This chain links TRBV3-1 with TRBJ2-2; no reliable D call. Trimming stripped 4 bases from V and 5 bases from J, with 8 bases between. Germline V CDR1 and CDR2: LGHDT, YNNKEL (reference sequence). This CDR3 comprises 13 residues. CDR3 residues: CASSRGWTGELFF. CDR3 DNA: TGTGCCAGCAGCCGCGGATGGACCGGGGAGCTGTTTTTT.

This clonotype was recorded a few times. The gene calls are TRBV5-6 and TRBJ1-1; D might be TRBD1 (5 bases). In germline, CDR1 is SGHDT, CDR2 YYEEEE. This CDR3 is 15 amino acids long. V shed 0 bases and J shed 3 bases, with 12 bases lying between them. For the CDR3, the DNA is TGTGCCAGCAGCTTGGGAGGCAGGGCCTACACTGAAGCTTTCTTT. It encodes CASSLGGRAYTEAFF.

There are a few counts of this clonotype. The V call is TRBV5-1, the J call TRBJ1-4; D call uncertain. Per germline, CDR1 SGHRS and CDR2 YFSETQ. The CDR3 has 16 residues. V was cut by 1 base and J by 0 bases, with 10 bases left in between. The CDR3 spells CASSLSATSTNEKLFF. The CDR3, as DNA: TGCGCCAGCAGCTTGTCTGCCACCTCAACTAATGAAAAACTGTTTTTT.

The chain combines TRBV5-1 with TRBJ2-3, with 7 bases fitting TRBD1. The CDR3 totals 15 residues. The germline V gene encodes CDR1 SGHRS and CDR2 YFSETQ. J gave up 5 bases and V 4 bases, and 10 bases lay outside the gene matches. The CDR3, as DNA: TGCGCCAGCAGCGCCTACCGGGACAGTAGAGATACGCAGTATTTT. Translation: CASSAYRDSRDTQYF.